This T cell receptor (beta chain) comes out of a study of blood T cells in healthy people across ages. Study overall: Through template switching, about one barcoded beta molecule was captured per two T cells, as measured in model experiments.

The CDR3 runs to 16 residues. Trimming left V 5 bases short and J 1 base short, with 20 bases between. Germline loops: CDR1 DFQATT, CDR2 SNEGSKA (reference sequence). Next came a second PCR, run for about 6 to 12 cycles, which used a sample-barcoded 5' primer along with a J-beta primer mix. A single record per CDR3 protein comes from TCRdb applying MiXCR to the 5' RACE reads. The table has over a million distinct CDR3 sequences, approximately 43% seen once. The sequence derives from a woman aged 18-29 years in good health. The rearrangement links TRBV20-1 to TRBJ1-2, with D perhaps TRBD1 (5 bases). The sample taken for sequencing was blood. The CDR3 spells CSASLAGTPLNYGYTF. The DNA for the CDR3 is TGCAGTGCTTCCCTTGCAGGGACGCCGCTTAACTATGGCTACACCTTC.